A single sample is the source of the 13 T cell receptor beta chains below, sequenced in a study of spatial heterogeneity in lung cancer. Time point reported: sample taken at primary tumor resection. Via MiXCR, TCRdb re-called the 5' RACE reads, giving one row per CDR3 protein. The repertoire holds 6,000 to 8,500 distinct CDR3 sequences, with over 7.5% as singletons. Sequences were derived from PBMCs, sampled at surgery. The source is a male donor with early-stage non-small cell lung cancer.

This clonotype was seen ten or more times. The rearrangement uses TRBV19 and TRBJ2-2, with D possibly being TRBD2 (6 bases). This CDR3 spans 14 amino acids. Germline-derived CDR1 and CDR2 are LNHDA and SQIVND (reference sequence). Trimming removed 5 bases at V and 4 bases at J, with 11 bases between. CDR3 in amino acids: CASSFSGVTGELFF. CDR3 coding DNA: TGTGCCAGTAGTTTTTCGGGAGTCACCGGGGAGCTGTTTTTT.

Judged by abundance, this clonotype is medium-sized. This sequence joins TRBV7-9 and TRBJ2-1; unclear D gene. V lost 0 bases, J lost 9 bases, and 6 bases lay in between. Germline loops: CDR1 SEHNR, CDR2 FQNEAQ (reference sequence). The CDR3 covers 12 residues. Written as DNA, the CDR3 is TGTGCCAGCAGCTTAGCGCCGGGTGAGCAGTTCTTC. Its protein is CASSLAPGEQFF.

This clonotype appeared many times. V usage is TRBV6-6 and J usage is TRBJ2-5; 8 nucleotides align to TRBD1. There are 14 residues in the CDR3. Trimming took 2 bases from V and 3 from J; bases not matched to a gene: 2. Germline V gene lookup returns CDR1 MNHNY and CDR2 SVGAGI (reference sequence). CDR3 protein: CASSYLQGEETQYF. For the CDR3, the DNA is TGTGCCAGCAGTTACCTACAGGGGGAAGAGACCCAGTACTTC.

This clonotype came up many times. The rearrangement uses TRBV27 and TRBJ2-5; no clear D. This CDR3 contains 12 residues. Trimming removed 6 bases from V and 5 bases from J, with 10 bases in between. Looked up from germline, CDR1 is MNHEY and CDR2 is SMNVEV (reference sequence). CDR3 sequence: CASSVRQETQYF. Here the CDR3 DNA reads TGTGCCAGCAGCGTACGGCAGGAGACCCAGTACTTC.

This clonotype is termed medium-sized. This chain uses TRBV29-1 with TRBJ2-3; 9 nucleotides agree with TRBD2. The germline gives CDR1 SQVTM, CDR2 ANQGSEA. Germline trimming cut 7 bases from V and 5 bases from J; bases unmatched to any gene: 7. The CDR3 has 13 amino acids. The CDR3 sequence is CSGTGLAEDTQYF. In DNA form, the CDR3 reads TGCAGCGGTACGGGACTAGCCGAAGATACGCAGTATTTT.

This clonotype showed up many times. V is TRBV7-2 and J is TRBJ2-7; D could derive from TRBD1 or TRBD2 (5 bases each). The germline V gene encodes CDR1 SGHTA and CDR2 FQGNSA. V dropped 4 bases and J dropped 3 bases, with 13 bases sitting between them. CDR3 size: 14 residues. CDR3 DNA: TGTGCCAGCAGCTCGGGACCGGGTAACTACGAGCAGTACTTC. It is translated as CASSSGPGNYEQYF.

This clonotype was picked up many times. The chain uses TRBV6-2 or TRBV6-3 and TRBJ2-1; D unresolved. The CDR3 consists of 11 residues. Germline V gene sequence: CDR1 MNHEY, CDR2 SVGEGT. Trimming took off 10 bases at V and 3 bases at J, with 7 bases between the two ends. In DNA, the CDR3 is TGTGCCACCCTGCGCTACAATGAGCAGTTCTTC. Encoded protein: CATLRYNEQFF.

This chain connects TRBV5-1 to TRBJ2-1, with TRBD2 identical over 11 bases. Per germline, CDR1 SGHRS and CDR2 YFSETQ. Losses at the gene ends were 3 bases for V and 9 bases for J; bases not matched to a gene: 8. This CDR3 is 15 amino acids long. CDR3 sequence: CASSWSSGRYVEQFF. The CDR3 DNA reads TGCGCCAGCAGCTGGTCTAGCGGGAGGTACGTTGAGCAGTTCTTC.

This clonotype was seen only once. The V call is TRBV2, the J call TRBJ2-7; 7 nucleotides agree with TRBD1. Germline V gene lookup returns CDR1 SNHLY and CDR2 FYNNEI. V shed 6 bases and J 0 bases; nucleotides not matched to a gene: 5. The CDR3 runs to 14 residues. The CDR3 bases are TGTGCCAGCAGGGGGGACAGAAACTCCTACGAGCAGTACTTC. Its protein is CASRGDRNSYEQYF.

This clonotype was counted ten times or more. The chain is built from TRBV4-2 and TRBJ2-7, with D hard to call. V was trimmed by 0 bases and J by 2 bases, leaving 14 bases between them. Germline CDR1 is LGHNA and CDR2 is YNFKEQ. The CDR3 extends over 16 amino acids. CDR3 DNA sequence: TGTGCCAGCAGCCAAGACGGAATAAACCCCGCCTACGAGCAGTACTTC. It translates to CASSQDGINPAYEQYF.

This clonotype was seen many times. The DNA of the CDR3 is TGCGCCAGCAGCTCTTGGTCCGGGATCGATGAGCAGTTCTTC. Protein: CASSSWSGIDEQFF. This rearrangement joins TRBV5-1 to TRBJ2-1, with D possibly matching TRBD2 (5 bases). V was trimmed by 3 bases and J by 8 bases, leaving 15 bases between them. CDR3 length equals 14 residues. From germline, CDR1 is SGHRS and CDR2 YFSETQ.

This clonotype is termed medium-sized. The chain employs TRBV11-2 and TRBJ2-1, with D maybe TRBD1 (6 bases). CDR3 length: 13 residues. Germline V CDR1 and CDR2: SGHAT, FQNNGV. V was cut by 5 bases and J by 13 bases, with 18 bases left in between. CDR3 sequence reads: CASSRQQGVGQFF. The CDR3 DNA follows: TGTGCCAGCAGCCGCCAACAGGGAGTGGGACAGTTCTTC.

This clonotype was counted between two and nine times. This sequence may be a read error, since a much larger clone differs from it by one base. The chain uses TRBV3-1 and TRBJ2-1; no firm D call. CDR3 length: 15 amino acids. Germline CDR1 LGHDT, CDR2 YNNKEL (reference sequence). The CDR3 sequence: CVSSLNSFSYNEQFF. Written as DNA, the CDR3 is TGTGTCAGCAGCCTAAATAGTTTCAGCTACAATGAGCAGTTCTTC.